This entry describes one T cell receptor beta chain. Other DNA sequences in this sample translate to the same CDR3. The V segment lost 0 bases and the J segment 6 bases; nucleotides outside the gene matches: 2. CDR1 and CDR2 from the germline V gene are SGDLS and YYNGEE. There are 14 residues in the CDR3. The data are from a study of blood T cell repertoires in COVID-19. Study information: PBMCs, B-cell-depleted T cells, or T cells were the source of the cDNA or gDNA that made up the material.

In the authors' workflow: Estimation of nucleated cell counts was performed using reference gene primer amplification. Clones were read by immunoSEQ multiplex PCR, and TCRdb kept only the in-frame ones, dropping some. The D gene and trimming were derived from the DNA, and the V and J assignments and clone size from that table. The table lists roughly 200,000 clones, roughly three quarters of them singletons. The V call is TRBV9, the J call TRBJ2-1; 8 nucleotides line up with TRBD2. The receptor's source is a woman between 50 and 59 years old with active or convalescent COVID-19. The sequenced sample was peripheral blood. CDR3 region: CASSVDGTSNEQFF. In nucleotides, the CDR3 is TGTGCCAGCAGCGTAGACGGGACTAGCAATGAGCAGTTCTTC.